A single sample gave rise to the 22 T cell receptor beta chains below, sequenced in a study of CD8 T cells in Susac syndrome. An input of about 0.5 to 1 ug of RNA was subjected to reverse transcription using random hexamers. TCRdb processed the immunoSEQ multiplex PCR reads anew with MiXCR; each CDR3 protein has one entry. The profile shows around 190,000 distinct CDR3 sequences, around 94% of them singletons. The material sequenced was CD4+ T cells from PBMCs. The receptors stem from a human donor with Susac syndrome.

This clonotype was observed a single time. This chain connects TRBV5-1 to TRBJ1-1; D might be TRBD1 (5 bases). This CDR3 spans 14 amino acids. V was cut by 1 base and J by 1 base, with 8 bases left in between. Germline lookup yields CDR1 SGHRS and CDR2 YFSETQ. CDR3 protein: CASSLIGENTEAFF. CDR3 nucleotides: TGCGCCAGCAGCTTGATAGGGGAGAACACTGAAGCTTTCTTT.

The J gene is TRBJ2-1, the V gene TRBV12-3 or TRBV12-4, with D perhaps assigned TRBD1 or TRBD2 (5 bases each). The CDR3 contains 16 residues. V lost 5 bases and J lost 1, with 15 bases in between. The CDR3, as DNA: TGTGCCAGCAGTCGGGGCAGGCCGGAATCCTACAATGAGCAGTTCTTC. Its protein is CASSRGRPESYNEQFF.

The V gene is TRBV29-1, the J gene TRBJ2-1; 10 bases line up with TRBD2. The CDR3 is made up of 13 amino acids. Germline CDR1 SQVTM, CDR2 ANQGSEA. V shed 6 bases and J 5 bases; nucleotides not matched to a gene: 4. CDR3 DNA sequence: TGCAGCGTGGGAGGACTAGCGGACAATGAGCAGTTCTTC. Encoded protein: CSVGGLADNEQFF.

The genes are TRBV3-1 and TRBJ2-1; 11 bases match TRBD2. The trim removed 4 bases at V and 9 bases at J, leaving 5 bases unmatched. Looked up from germline, CDR1 is LGHDT and CDR2 is YNNKEL (reference sequence). This CDR3 contains 14 residues. Here the CDR3 reads CASSPTSGISEQFF. As DNA, the CDR3 is TGTGCCAGCAGCCCGACTAGCGGGATCTCTGAGCAGTTCTTC.

This chain joins TRBV5-1 and TRBJ2-6, with TRBD2 as a possible D gene (6 bases). The ends were cut back, 0 bases at V and 1 base at J, with 8 bases in the middle. CDR1 is SGHRS and CDR2 is YFSETQ in the germline V gene. The CDR3 is 16 residues long. The CDR3 region is CASSLDAGSGANVLTF. The CDR3 nucleotides are TGCGCCAGCAGCTTGGATGCGGGGTCTGGGGCCAACGTCCTGACTTTC.

The CDR3 is CASSDSQGPGANVLTF. The CDR3 coding sequence is TGTGCCAGCAGCGATTCACAGGGGCCAGGGGCCAACGTCCTGACTTTC. The chain has TRBV7-3 and TRBJ2-6, with TRBD1 matching over 7 bases. The CDR3 has 16 amino acids. With V trimmed by 5 bases and J by 4 bases, 8 bases remained unmatched. Per the germline V gene, CDR1 is SGHTA and CDR2 is FQGTGA.

The J gene is TRBJ1-3, the V gene TRBV14, with unresolved D. Between the trimmed V and J ends, which lost 3 bases and 1 base, there was a span of 4 bases. The CDR3 is 13 residues long. Germline lookup yields CDR1 SGHDN and CDR2 FVKESK. CDR3 residues: CASSHYSGNTIYF. In nucleotides, the CDR3 is TGTGCCAGCAGCCACTATTCTGGAAACACCATATATTTT. The complete variable domain, with remaining parts taken from reference TRBV14 and TRBJ1-3, reads EAGVTQFPSHSVIEKGQTVTLRCDPISGHDNLYWYRRVMGKEIKFLLHFVKESKQDESGMPNNRFLAERTGGTYSTLKVQPAELEDSGVYFCASSHYSGNTIYFGEGSWLTVV.

The chain has TRBV4-1 and TRBJ1-5; D not resolved. This CDR3 comprises 15 residues. V gave up 0 bases and J gave up 9 bases, with 15 bases separating them. In germline, CDR1 is MGHRA, CDR2 YSYEKL. The CDR3 bases are TGCGCCAGCAGCCAAGATCATAACAGCGCGCGGCCCCAGCATTTT. Its translation: CASSQDHNSARPQHF.

The CDR3 loop is CACSYGWETQYF. CDR3 sequence (DNA): TGTGCCTGTTCGTACGGGTGGGAGACCCAGTACTTC. The chain couples TRBV30 to TRBJ2-5; D uncertain. The V gene's germline CDR1 is GTSNPN and CDR2 SVGIG (reference sequence). CDR3 size: 12 residues. V dropped 6 bases and J dropped 5 bases, with 13 bases sitting between them.

This clonotype was seen once. This sequence joins TRBV7-9 and TRBJ2-1; 12 bases fit TRBD2. Germline V gene lookup returns CDR1 SEHNR and CDR2 FQNEAQ (reference sequence). The CDR3 consists of 16 residues. V shed 1 base and J 8 bases; nucleotides not matched to a gene: 6. The CDR3 protein is CASSLGLAGDSDEQFF. CDR3 coding DNA: TGTGCCAGCAGCTTAGGACTAGCGGGGGATTCGGATGAGCAGTTCTTC. Full variable domain (rest looked up from reference TRBV7-9 and TRBJ2-1): DTGVSQNPRHKITKRGQNVTFRCDPISEHNRLYWYRQTLGQGPEFLTYFQNEAQLEKSRLLSDRFSAERPKGSFSTLEIQRTEQGDSAMYLCASSLGLAGDSDEQFFGPGTRLTVL.

V and J are TRBV5-4 and TRBJ2-5, with TRBD2 identical over 9 bases. There are 16 residues in the CDR3. Per the germline V gene, CDR1 is SGHNT and CDR2 is YYREEE (reference sequence). Trimming at V came to 4 bases and at J to 7 bases, leaving 14 bases not matched to a gene. The CDR3, as DNA: TGTGCCAGCAGCCCCAACCTGTTAGCGGGGGTGGGGACCCAGTACTTC. As protein: CASSPNLLAGVGTQYF.

The CDR3 here is CASSYAREGTDTQYF. The DNA for the CDR3 is TGTGCCAGCAGTTACGCGAGGGAAGGAACAGATACGCAGTATTTT. This chain links TRBV6-6 with TRBJ2-3; possible D gene TRBD2, 5 bases. Trimming stripped 2 bases from V and 3 bases from J, with 12 bases between. The germline gives CDR1 MNHNY, CDR2 SVGAGI (reference sequence). This CDR3 has 15 amino acids.

This clonotype was counted a single time. The V call is TRBV20-1, the J call TRBJ1-6; D is perhaps TRBD1 (6 bases). CDR1 and CDR2 (germline): DFQATT, SNEGSKA (reference sequence). This CDR3 is 13 amino acids long. The V and J ends lost 5 bases and 9 bases respectively, with 14 bases between them. The CDR3 protein is CSAGDTWGSPLHF. CDR3 sequence (DNA): TGCAGTGCTGGGGACACATGGGGTTCACCCCTCCACTTT.

V usage is TRBV12-3 or TRBV12-4 and J usage is TRBJ2-7; 9 nucleotides align to TRBD1. The CDR3 runs to 16 residues. Trimming took 6 bases from V and 1 from J; bases not matched to a gene: 10. CDR3 nucleotides: TGTGCCAGCAGCTACGGTCCGGGACAGGGTTCCTACGAGCAGTACTTC. As protein: CASSYGPGQGSYEQYF.

V and J are TRBV5-4 and TRBJ2-3; 8 bases fit TRBD1. Looked up from germline, CDR1 is SGHNT and CDR2 is YYREEE (reference sequence). The CDR3 is made up of 14 amino acids. V gave up 2 bases and J gave up 4 bases; unmatched junction bases: 3. The CDR3 sequence is CASSFRGPADTQYF. The DNA of the CDR3 is TGTGCCAGCAGCTTCAGGGGGCCCGCAGATACGCAGTATTTT.

The rearrangement joins TRBV4-3 to TRBJ2-3, with 8 bases that match TRBD1. There are 16 residues in the CDR3. Germline loops: CDR1 LGHNA, CDR2 YSLEER. V trimming: 4 bases; J trimming: 5 bases; junction bases outside the gene matches: 11. CDR3 sequence reads: CASSPQGANVGDTQYF. Here the CDR3 DNA reads TGCGCCAGCAGCCCTCAGGGGGCGAATGTAGGAGATACGCAGTATTTT.

This chain links TRBV3-1 with TRBJ1-1; D is uncertain. V lost 1 base, J lost 5 bases, and 11 bases lay in between. The CDR3 runs to 14 residues. The germline CDR1 and CDR2 sequences are LGHDT and YNNKEL (reference sequence). The DNA of the CDR3 is TGTGCCAGCAGCCAAGCTTATGGAGGGACTGAAGCTTTCTTT. Translating gives CASSQAYGGTEAFF.

This chain links TRBV5-1 with TRBJ2-3; 8 bases agree with TRBD1. There are 15 residues in the CDR3. Per germline, CDR1 SGHRS and CDR2 YFSETQ. With 4 bases clipped from V and 1 base from J, the junction kept 5 bases outside the gene matches. The CDR3 DNA reads as TGCGCCAGCAGCCTACAGGGGGACCGCACAGATACGCAGTATTTT. Translation: CASSLQGDRTDTQYF.

This clonotype was found once. Here the CDR3 reads CATNAGGAYSNQPQHF. The CDR3 bases are TGTGCCACCAATGCAGGGGGGGCTTATAGCAATCAGCCCCAGCATTTT. The chain employs TRBV24-1 and TRBJ1-5, with TRBD1 matching 7 bases. The germline V gene encodes CDR1 KGHDR and CDR2 SFDVKD. The CDR3 is 16 residues long. J lost 0 bases, V lost 8 bases, and 9 bases had no gene match.

The CDR3 loop reads CASSQAPLAGINEQYF. The CDR3 nucleotides read TGTGCCAGCAGCCAAGCCCCACTAGCGGGGATAAACGAGCAGTACTTC. This sequence joins TRBV3-1 and TRBJ2-7; 10 positions match TRBD2. The CDR3 is made up of 16 amino acids. The trim removed 1 base at V and 5 bases at J, leaving 8 bases unmatched. CDR1 and CDR2 (germline): LGHDT, YNNKEL (reference sequence).

This clonotype was recorded once. This rearrangement joins TRBV30 to TRBJ2-1; D ambiguous. V was cut by 2 bases and J by 10 bases, with 9 bases left in between. The CDR3 sequence is 11 residues long. The germline gives CDR1 GTSNPN, CDR2 SVGIG (reference sequence). The CDR3 spells CAWSYTNEQFF. CDR3 nucleotide sequence: TGTGCCTGGAGTTATACTAACGAGCAGTTCTTC.

The rearrangement links TRBV20-1 to TRBJ2-1; D possibly uses TRBD1 or TRBD2 (7 bases each). The V gene lost 0 bases and the J gene lost 13 bases, with 19 bases spanning the gap. This CDR3 is built from 14 residues. Looked up from germline, CDR1 is DFQATT and CDR2 is SNEGSKA (reference sequence). The CDR3, as DNA: TGCAGTGCTAGAGATCCCAGGGGGGGCGTGGGTCAGTTCTTC. Translated: CSARDPRGGVGQFF.